This T cell receptor beta chain originates from a study of low-dose radiotherapy and immunotherapy resistance in tumors. About the research overall: Cohort 2, a group dosed every two weeks at 1 Gy per fraction, received 13 Gy in total over 26 weeks. Daily, from cycle 1 day 1 and for four cycles, patients took oral aspirin 300 mg.

TRAV- and TRBV-specific primers, spanning alpha and beta chains, primed first-strand cDNA. TCRs were put through roughly 19 PCR cycles of amplification with Phusion. A constant-region primer and the V-primer adapter served as the primer pair. mRNA, once isolated, was amplified by in vitro transcription. TCRdb redid the calling of the reads with MiXCR, one entry per CDR3 protein. Altogether 12,000 to 15,000 distinct CDR3 sequences are present, roughly 50% being singletons, with the ten largest covering over 3.5%. CDR3 size: 15 residues. Germline V gene lookup returns CDR1 MDHEN and CDR2 SYDVKM. The trim removed 10 bases at V and 8 bases at J, leaving 17 bases unmatched.

The chain has TRBV28 and TRBJ2-1; 7 bases line up with TRBD2. The source is a human donor with advanced metastatic prostate, ovarian, gallbladder or colorectal cancer (not recorded which). This table probably holds off-target reads from a library built for another chain. This CDR3 reads CATAVGGLPWDEQFF. The CDR3 nucleotides read TGTGCCACCGCTGTTGGGGGACTACCTTGGGATGAGCAGTTCTTC.